The 3 T cell receptor beta chains in this list originate from one sample, sequenced in a study of cytomegalovirus exposure and HLA in healthy donors. The PCR employed 60 Vbeta primers together with 13 Jbeta primers. The protocol was immunoSEQ multiplex PCR, while the TCRdb copy is restricted to in-frame clones and leaves out a portion. The sample consists of 60,000 or so clones, around three quarters of them appearing once. Sequenced: PBMCs. Receptor source: a woman aged 40 to 49 in good health and CMV-seropositive.

Only a few counts were recorded for this clone. The V and J genes are TRBV2 and TRBJ1-2, with D maybe TRBD1 (5 bases). CDR3 length: 14 amino acids. Trimming left V 6 bases short and J 1 base short, with 12 bases between. Germline V gene data show CDR1 as SNHLY and CDR2 as FYNNEI. In nucleotides, the CDR3 is TGTGCCAGCAGAGAAATCGACAGTAACTATGGCTACACCTTC. This gives the protein CASREIDSNYGYTF. The full variable domain, its missing parts supplied by reference TRBV2 and TRBJ1-2, is EPEVTQTPSHQVTQMGQEVILRCVPISNHLYFYWYRQILGQKVEFLVSFYNNEISEKSEIFDDQFSVERPDGSNFTLKIRSTKLEDSAMYFCASREIDSNYGYTFGSGTRLTVV.

The rearrangement links TRBV5-1 to TRBJ1-2; D is possibly TRBD1 (5 bases). CDR3 size: 12 residues. The ends were cut back, 5 bases at V and 8 bases at J, with 13 bases in the middle. CDR1 and CDR2 (germline): SGHRS, YFSETQ. The CDR3 loop reads CASSDGGWGYTF. The CDR3 DNA reads TGCGCCAGCAGTGACGGGGGATGGGGCTACACCTTC.

The rearrangement links TRBV29-1 to TRBJ2-5, with 7 bases aligning to TRBD1. The junction had 13 bases not matched to a gene; V was cut back by 7 bases and J by 5 bases. Germline CDR1 and CDR2: SQVTM and ANQGSEA. CDR3 length: 14 residues. CDR3 residues: CSAEGDSQGETQYF. DNA of the CDR3: TGCAGCGCCGAGGGGGACAGTCAAGGGGAGACCCAGTACTTC.